This entry lists 31 T cell receptor beta chains sequenced from one sample in a study of blood T cell repertoires in COVID-19. The table came from immunoSEQ multiplex PCR; TCRdb's copy has only in-frame clones and leaves some out. Found here are around 370,000 clones, roughly 89% of them singletons; the top ten hold about 3.5%. The sequenced sample was peripheral blood. The receptor source for this set is a woman under 30 who had recovered from COVID-19.

The chain links TRBV10-3 to TRBJ2-5; 12 positions agree with TRBD2. This CDR3 has 18 amino acids. Trimming at V came to 0 bases and at J to 5 bases, leaving 10 bases not matched to a gene. Germline CDR1 and CDR2: ENHRY and SYGVKD. The CDR3 nucleotides read TGTGCCATCAGTGAGTCAATCGGGACTAGCGGGCTAAGGGAGACCCAGTACTTC. It specifies CAISESIGTSGLRETQYF.

This rearrangement joins TRBV7-9 to TRBJ2-5, with a weak D call TRBD1 (6 bases). Between the trimmed V and J ends, which lost 5 bases and 3 bases, there was a span of 16 bases. The CDR3 length is 15 residues. CDR1 and CDR2 (germline): SEHNR, FQNEAQ (reference sequence). This CDR3 is CASSATGTSKETQYF. Written as DNA, the CDR3 is TGTGCCAGCAGCGCGACCGGGACAAGTAAAGAGACCCAGTACTTC.

The chain carries TRBV5-1 and TRBJ2-3; a weak D match, TRBD1 (5 bases). Trimming shortened V by 0 bases and J by 6 bases, and 5 bases separated the two germline ends. Germline CDR1 SGHRS, CDR2 YFSETQ. This CDR3 contains 12 residues. The CDR3 protein is CASSLAGDTQYF. DNA for the CDR3: TGCGCCAGCAGCTTGGCAGGGGATACGCAGTATTTT.

The chain uses TRBV7-6 and TRBJ2-2; 7 nucleotides align to TRBD1. Trimming cost V 5 bases and J 1 base; bases outside gene matches: 7. The CDR3 covers 16 residues. Germline V lookup: CDR1 SGHVS, CDR2 FNYEAQ. DNA for the CDR3: TGTGCCAGCAGCCCCCTGACAGGGAAGAACACCGGGGAGCTGTTTTTT. It specifies CASSPLTGKNTGELFF.

The chain recombines TRBV5-1 with TRBJ2-5; TRBD1 matches at 8 bases. The CDR3 spans 14 residues. The J segment lost 4 bases and the V segment lost 3 bases, leaving 5 bases of the junction unmatched. Looked up from germline, CDR1 is SGHRS and CDR2 is YFSETQ. The CDR3 region has the DNA TGCGCCAGCAGCTGGGGACAGGCGCCAGAGACCCAGTACTTC. Translating gives CASSWGQAPETQYF.

The chain is built from TRBV7-9 and TRBJ2-3; D unresolved. The CDR3 extends over 15 amino acids. With 1 base removed from V and 1 base from J, the gap between germline ends came to 9 bases. In germline, CDR1 is SEHNR, CDR2 FQNEAQ (reference sequence). The DNA for the CDR3 is TGTGCCAGCAGCTTAGTCCGGTTAGGCACAGATACGCAGTATTTT. Translation: CASSLVRLGTDTQYF.

This chain uses TRBV7-9 with TRBJ1-6; no definite D call. V lost 1 base to trimming and J lost 9 bases, with 7 bases between them. Germline V gene lookup returns CDR1 SEHNR and CDR2 FQNEAQ (reference sequence). The CDR3 is 13 residues long. CDR3: CASSLGSISPLHF. The CDR3 region has the DNA TGTGCCAGCAGCTTAGGGTCTATTTCACCCCTCCACTTT.

This sequence joins TRBV28 and TRBJ1-6; D perhaps matches TRBD1 (6 bases). CDR1 is MDHEN and CDR2 is SYDVKM in the germline V gene. V was trimmed by 4 bases and J by 7 bases, leaving 14 bases between them. The CDR3 runs 15 residues. In nucleotides, the CDR3 is TGTGCCAGCAGTTCCTTGGACAGCAGCAATTCACCCCTCCACTTT. It is translated as CASSSLDSSNSPLHF.

J is TRBJ2-5 and V is TRBV5-1, with 8 bases that match TRBD1. CDR1 and CDR2 from the germline V gene are SGHRS and YFSETQ. V lost 6 bases to trimming and J lost 6 bases; unmatched junction nucleotides: 10. The CDR3 covers 14 residues. The DNA for the CDR3 is TGCGCCAGCACGAATCGGACAGGGACGAAGACCCAGTACTTC. Protein sequence: CASTNRTGTKTQYF.

V gene TRBV27 combines with J gene TRBJ1-5, with 8 bases that match TRBD1. With 2 bases clipped from V and 7 bases from J, the junction kept 4 bases outside the gene matches. This CDR3 region has 14 residues. In germline, CDR1 is MNHEY, CDR2 SMNVEV (reference sequence). The CDR3 bases are TGTGCCAGCAGTTTACAGGGGGCAATCCAGCCCCAGCATTTT. This gives the protein CASSLQGAIQPQHF.

In its sample, this clone was seen once. V usage is TRBV7-9 and J usage is TRBJ2-1; 10 bases map to TRBD2. J lost 6 bases, V lost 4 bases, and 12 bases had no gene match. This CDR3 spans 17 amino acids. Per germline, CDR1 SEHNR and CDR2 FQNEAQ (reference sequence). CDR3 loop: CASSSRPGLASGNEQFF. CDR3 in DNA: TGTGCCAGCAGCTCGAGACCGGGACTAGCGAGCGGCAATGAGCAGTTCTTC.

The rearrangement joins TRBV4-3 to TRBJ1-6; D remains unclear. The V gene lost 0 bases and the J gene lost 6 bases, with 6 bases spanning the gap. This CDR3 is 14 amino acids long. Germline V lookup: CDR1 LGHNA, CDR2 YSLEER. This chain's CDR3 is CASSQDMANSPLHF. The CDR3 DNA sequence: TGCGCCAGCAGCCAAGACATGGCTAATTCACCCCTCCACTTT.

V is TRBV18 and J is TRBJ1-1; possible D gene TRBD1, 5 bases. Germline V lookup: CDR1 KGHSH, CDR2 LQKENI. The CDR3 runs 14 residues. The V and J ends lost 2 bases and 4 bases respectively, with 11 bases between them. This chain's CDR3 is CASSPRQGGTEAFF. For the CDR3, the DNA is TGTGCCAGCTCACCAAGGCAGGGAGGCACTGAAGCTTTCTTT.

The V gene is TRBV10-2, the J gene TRBJ1-5; a weak D match, TRBD1 (5 bases). Germline V CDR1 and CDR2: WSHSY, SAAADI. The CDR3 covers 13 residues. The V gene lost 2 bases and the J gene lost 7 bases, with 9 bases spanning the gap. CDR3 amino acids: CASSEVRVQPQHF. As DNA, the CDR3 is TGCGCCAGCAGTGAGGTCAGGGTCCAGCCCCAGCATTTT.

The chain combines TRBV12-3 or TRBV12-4 with TRBJ1-5; no clear D. V dropped 9 bases and J dropped 0 bases, with 6 bases sitting between them. This CDR3 is built from 12 residues. CDR3 sequence reads: CASRNSNQPQHF. In DNA form, the CDR3 reads TGTGCCAGTAGAAATAGCAATCAGCCCCAGCATTTT.

This clone was seen only a few times. This sequence joins TRBV5-1 and TRBJ2-2; possibly TRBD1 for D (5 bases). The CDR3 sequence is 14 residues long. Trimming took off 0 bases at V and 8 bases at J, with 11 bases between the two ends. Germline-derived CDR1 and CDR2 are SGHRS and YFSETQ. CDR3 sequence (DNA): TGCGCCAGCAGCTTGGAACAGGCCTTTGGGGAGCTGTTTTTT. Translating gives CASSLEQAFGELFF.

The rearrangement joins TRBV5-1 to TRBJ2-1; D call uncertain. CDR1 SGHRS and CDR2 YFSETQ come from the germline V gene. With 2 bases removed from V and 2 bases from J, the gap between germline ends came to 8 bases. CDR3 length equals 14 residues. Here the CDR3 DNA reads TGCGCCAGCAGCTTAGACTCGGCCTACAATGAGCAGTTCTTC. As protein: CASSLDSAYNEQFF.

The V gene is TRBV7-9, the J gene TRBJ1-1; D not resolved. Trimming took off 1 base at V and 0 bases at J, with 9 bases between the two ends. This CDR3 spans 15 amino acids. In germline, CDR1 is SEHNR, CDR2 FQNEAQ (reference sequence). The CDR3 reads CASSLETEMNTEAFF. DNA for the CDR3: TGTGCCAGCAGCTTAGAAACTGAGATGAACACTGAAGCTTTCTTT.

The chain couples TRBV20-1 to TRBJ1-2, with D hard to call. The CDR3 consists of 10 residues. Germline V gene sequence: CDR1 DFQATT, CDR2 SNEGSKA (reference sequence). Deletions cut 8 bases from V and 8 bases from J, with 12 bases between. CDR3 sequence reads: CSTNGVGYTF. The DNA for the CDR3 is TGCAGTACGAACGGGGTGGGCTACACCTTC.

The chain joins TRBV18 to TRBJ2-1; tentative D call: TRBD1 (5 bases). V shed 1 base and J shed 4 bases, with 17 bases lying between them. Germline CDR1 reads KGHSH; CDR2 reads LQKENI. The CDR3 is 17 residues long. CDR3 DNA sequence: TGTGCCAGCTCACCACAAATTCGGGCAGGGCTATACAATGAGCAGTTCTTC. It translates to CASSPQIRAGLYNEQFF.

The rearrangement links TRBV19 to TRBJ1-1; D is undetermined. The CDR3 covers 13 residues. Germline CDR1 reads LNHDA; CDR2 reads SQIVND (reference sequence). Trimming took 7 bases from V and 6 from J, leaving 15 bases between them. CDR3 in DNA: TGTGCCAGTACCCACGGGATGGGAGCTGAAGCTTTCTTT. It translates to CASTHGMGAEAFF. Using reference TRBV19 and TRBJ1-1 for the parts outside the CDR3, the full variable domain is DGGITQSPKYLFRKEGQNVTLSCEQNLNHDAMYWYRQDPGQGLRLIYYSQIVNDFQKGDIAEGYSVSREKKESFPLTVTSAQKNPTAFYLCASTHGMGAEAFFGQGTRLTVV.

The V call is TRBV7-8, the J call TRBJ2-1, with 10 nucleotides matching TRBD2. The junction had 7 bases not matched to a gene; V was cut back by 4 bases and J by 4 bases. Germline V gene lookup returns CDR1 SGHVS and CDR2 FQNEAQ. The CDR3 covers 16 residues. CDR3 sequence (DNA): TGTGCCAGCAGCTCCCTAACTAGCGGGATTTACAATGAGCAGTTCTTC. It specifies CASSSLTSGIYNEQFF.

The chain is built from TRBV28 and TRBJ1-2; D is undetermined. Germline V gene data show CDR1 as MDHEN and CDR2 as SYDVKM. Trimming stripped 5 bases from V and 4 bases from J, with 14 bases between. This CDR3 is built from 14 residues. The CDR3 bases are TGTGCCAGCAGTGACGCTGGAGGATCCTATGGCTACACCTTC. Its translation is CASSDAGGSYGYTF.

This chain links TRBV5-5 with TRBJ1-1, with a tentative D call TRBD1 (6 bases). The ends were cut back, 0 bases at V and 2 bases at J, with 11 bases in the middle. The germline CDR1 and CDR2 sequences are SGHKS and YYEKEE (reference sequence). The CDR3 spans 15 residues. CDR3 protein: CASSLGTGSNTEAFF. CDR3 DNA sequence: TGTGCCAGCAGCTTGGGTACAGGGTCAAACACTGAAGCTTTCTTT. The whole variable domain, filled in from reference TRBV5-5 and TRBJ1-1, reads DAGVTQSPTHLIKTRGQQVTLRCSPISGHKSVSWYQQVLGQGPQFIFQYYEKEERGRGNFPDRFSARQFPNYSSELNVNALLLGDSALYLCASSLGTGSNTEAFFGQGTRLTVV.

V usage is TRBV19 and J usage is TRBJ1-1, with D unresolved. This CDR3 comprises 15 residues. Germline V gives CDR1 LNHDA, CDR2 SQIVND (reference sequence). V lost 1 base and J 0 bases, leaving 9 bases between the germline ends. The CDR3 here is CASSIGARVNTEAFF. CDR3 in DNA: TGTGCCAGTAGTATAGGGGCCCGCGTGAACACTGAAGCTTTCTTT.

This chain connects TRBV4-1 to TRBJ2-3; 13 nucleotides agree with TRBD2. Germline V lookup: CDR1 MGHRA, CDR2 YSYEKL. This CDR3 has 16 residues. The V gene end was trimmed by 3 bases and the J gene end by 4 bases; junction bases not matched to a gene: 4. The CDR3 protein is CASSQTLAGGADTQYF. The DNA for the CDR3 is TGCGCCAGCAGCCAGACACTAGCGGGAGGGGCAGATACGCAGTATTTT.

This sequence joins TRBV6-5 and TRBJ2-7; D gene ambiguous. This CDR3 is built from 13 residues. Germline CDR1 is MNHEY and CDR2 is SVGAGI. Trimming stripped 5 bases from V and 4 bases from J, with 12 bases between. The CDR3 sequence is CASSPDSYYEQYV. CDR3 DNA sequence: TGTGCCAGCAGTCCCGACTCATATTACGAGCAGTACGTC.

The chain employs TRBV9 and TRBJ2-1; D might be TRBD2 (7 bases). Germline V CDR1 and CDR2: SGDLS, YYNGEE. The CDR3 extends over 17 amino acids. V was shortened by 4 bases and J by 6 bases, with 23 bases between the two germline ends. CDR3 bases: TGTGCCAGCAGCACAGGGACTAACGTCGGGGCCCTCAATGAGCAGTTCTTC. It yields the protein CASSTGTNVGALNEQFF.

V gene TRBV6-5 combines with J gene TRBJ2-3; possibly TRBD1 for D (8 bases). The V gene's germline CDR1 is MNHEY and CDR2 SVGAGI. This CDR3 is built from 13 residues. Trimming cost V 6 bases and J 6 bases, with 13 bases left between them. This CDR3 is CASRTGGADTQYF. DNA for the CDR3: TGTGCCAGCAGAACAGGGGGGGCGGATACGCAGTATTTT.

V usage is TRBV3-1 (or the pseudogene TRBV3-2) and J usage is TRBJ2-4; D uncertain. V was cut by 1 base and J by 2 bases, with 18 bases left in between. This CDR3 has 18 residues. Germline CDR1 is LGHDT and CDR2 is YNNKEL (reference sequence). The CDR3 protein is CASSQVTLFSDPKNIQYF. CDR3 coding DNA: TGTGCCAGCAGCCAAGTCACCCTCTTCAGCGACCCCAAAAACATTCAGTACTTC.

The J gene is TRBJ2-1, the V gene TRBV10-1, with 12 bases that match TRBD2. Germline CDR1 reads WNHNN; CDR2 reads SYGVQD (reference sequence). The V and J ends lost 4 bases and 0 bases, in that order; junction bases with no gene match: 10. This CDR3 contains 19 residues. The CDR3 protein is CASSGRITSGRISYNEQFF. The CDR3 DNA follows: TGCGCCAGCAGTGGCCGAATCACTAGCGGGAGGATCTCCTACAATGAGCAGTTCTTC.